The clone carrying this TCR beta chain was observed a few times. This sample is part of a study of blood T cell repertoires in COVID-19. Overall study context: Sample material is recorded as cDNA or gDNA derived from T cells, B-cell-depleted T cells, or PBMCs.

The participants were between roughly 18 and 100 years old and came from roughly 24 US areas. Participant-reported clinical history was the basis for cohort assignment. Original handling: Estimates of nucleated cell counts were drawn from the amplification of reference gene primers. Using immunoSEQ multiplex PCR, the repertoire was profiled, and TCRdb retains in-frame clones only, with some absent. V and J calls and clone size are given by that table; D and trimming were obtained from the DNA. The table records 150,000 to 200,000 clones, approximately 82% of them present only once. The CDR3 totals 15 residues. Deletions cut 2 bases from V and 7 bases from J, with 14 bases between. Germline V lookup: CDR1 SGHAT, CDR2 FQNNGV.

The sequence was obtained from an older woman with acute COVID-19. The sample was PBMCs or T cells enriched from blood (not recorded which). The chain couples TRBV11-2 to TRBJ1-4, with a tentative D call TRBD1 (5 bases). CDR3 region: CASSLLGGAGEKLFF. DNA for the CDR3: TGTGCCAGCAGCTTACTGGGCGGGGCGGGTGAAAAACTGTTTTTT.